One and the same sample provided the 18 T cell receptor beta chains below, sequenced in a study of T-cell reconstitution after alpha-beta-depleted transplantation in children. The TCRbeta library was prepared with unique molecular identifiers. TCRdb ran MiXCR on the PCR reads and lists one entry per CDR3 protein. Found here are roughly 500,000 distinct CDR3 sequences, roughly a tenth of them singletons; the top ten hold roughly 2%. The sequences come from PBMCs, collected before TCRalphabeta/CD19-depleted stem cell transplant. These receptors were obtained from a child under 10 years old with inherited bone marrow failure, due to receive a stem cell transplant.

This clonotype appeared a few times. J is TRBJ2-3 and V is TRBV11-2; a weak D match, TRBD1 (6 bases). Germline V gives CDR1 SGHAT, CDR2 FQNNGV. The CDR3 runs 13 residues. V lost 8 bases, J lost 6 bases, and 15 bases lay in between. CDR3 sequence: CASAKPGVDTQYF. The CDR3 region has the DNA TGTGCCAGCGCCAAACCAGGGGTGGATACGCAGTATTTT. The full variable domain, completed using reference TRBV11-2 and TRBJ2-3, is EAGVAQSPRYKIIEKRQSVAFWCNPISGHATLYWYQQILGQGPKLLIQFQNNGVVDDSQLPKDRFSAERLKGVDSTLKIQPAKLEDSAVYLCASAKPGVDTQYFGPGTRLTVL.

The rearrangement links TRBV4-3 to TRBJ1-2; 9 bases line up with TRBD1. This CDR3 has 16 amino acids. With V trimmed by 3 bases and J by 2 bases, 7 bases remained unmatched. Per the germline V gene, CDR1 is LGHNA and CDR2 is YSLEER. The CDR3 sequence is CASSQAGTGLNYGYTF. The CDR3 bases are TGCGCCAGCAGCCAGGCCGGGACAGGGCTGAACTATGGCTACACCTTC.

The gene calls are TRBV10-3 and TRBJ2-1; the D gene is possibly TRBD2 (5 bases). Germline V lookup: CDR1 ENHRY, CDR2 SYGVKD. This CDR3 contains 13 residues. Trimming shortened V by 6 bases and J by 6 bases, and 12 bases separated the two germline ends. The CDR3 sequence: CAISPLASNEQFF. The CDR3 DNA sequence: TGTGCCATCAGCCCCCTAGCATCCAATGAGCAGTTCTTC.

This clonotype showed up many times. This chain joins TRBV7-8 and TRBJ2-3; D uncertain. The germline V gene encodes CDR1 SGHVS and CDR2 FQNEAQ. The CDR3 runs to 13 residues. V was trimmed by 10 bases and J by 10 bases, leaving 21 bases between them. The CDR3 bases are TGTGCCACCTCGTCTAGGGTGCTCGAAGCGCAGTATTTT. Translated: CATSSRVLEAQYF.

The chain is built from TRBV30 and TRBJ1-1; D gene uncertain. Germline V gene lookup returns CDR1 GTSNPN and CDR2 SVGIG (reference sequence). This CDR3 contains 12 residues. CDR3 region: CDYTALNTEAFF. CDR3 coding DNA: TGTGATTACACGGCGTTGAACACTGAAGCTTTCTTT.

This clonotype was counted many times. The rearrangement links TRBV12-3 or TRBV12-4 to TRBJ2-1; 9 bases fit TRBD2. This CDR3 comprises 18 residues. Trimming took 5 bases from V and 3 from J; bases not matched to a gene: 14. The CDR3 here is CASSEFLAGEGLYNEQFF. CDR3 DNA: TGTGCCAGCAGTGAGTTTTTAGCGGGAGAAGGGCTCTACAATGAGCAGTTCTTC.

This clonotype was detected many times. This sequence joins TRBV18 and TRBJ2-1; 7 nucleotides align to TRBD2. Per germline, CDR1 KGHSH and CDR2 LQKENI. This CDR3 contains 14 residues. V lost 5 bases, J lost 8 bases, and 9 bases stayed unmatched. This chain's CDR3 is CASSAAGVRDEQFF. CDR3 nucleotide sequence: TGTGCCAGCTCAGCGGCGGGAGTCAGGGATGAGCAGTTCTTC.

This clonotype was recorded many times. The V gene is TRBV7-9, the J gene TRBJ2-1; TRBD2 aligns across 15 bases. CDR3 length equals 16 residues. Trimming removed 4 bases from V and 5 bases from J; junction bases left unmatched: 3. The germline CDR1 and CDR2 sequences are SEHNR and FQNEAQ (reference sequence). CDR3 DNA sequence: TGTGCCAGCAGCTCCTGGACTAGCGGGAGGGACAATGAGCAGTTCTTC. Amino acid sequence: CASSSWTSGRDNEQFF.

Many counts were recorded for this clonotype. The rearrangement uses TRBV4-1 and TRBJ1-6; the match to TRBD1 covers 8 bases. V was pared by 4 bases and J by 7 bases, with 6 bases of the junction left unmatched. CDR1 and CDR2 (germline): MGHRA, YSYEKL. This CDR3 has 15 residues. CDR3 protein: CASSLPDRANSPLHF. DNA of the CDR3: TGCGCCAGCAGCCTACCGGACAGGGCAAATTCACCCCTCCACTTT.

This clonotype was recorded at least ten times. The chain is built from TRBV28 and TRBJ2-7; 8 nucleotides match TRBD1. Trimming removed 5 bases from V and 3 bases from J; junction bases left unmatched: 6. Germline lookup yields CDR1 MDHEN and CDR2 SYDVKM. The CDR3 totals 14 residues. The CDR3 coding sequence is TGTGCCAGCAGTACCGGGACAGGAGACTACGAGCAGTACTTC. The encoded protein is CASSTGTGDYEQYF.

This clonotype was counted a few times. The chain is built from TRBV5-1 and TRBJ2-7, with 13 bases that match TRBD2. V was pared by 4 bases and J by 5 bases, with 12 bases of the junction left unmatched. Germline V gene sequence: CDR1 SGHRS, CDR2 YFSETQ. The CDR3 runs 17 residues. Here the CDR3 reads CASSRTGLAGALDEQYF. The CDR3 nucleotides read TGCGCCAGCAGCAGGACCGGACTAGCGGGAGCGTTGGACGAGCAGTACTTC.

At least ten counts were recorded for this clonotype. The chain couples TRBV12-3 or TRBV12-4 to TRBJ2-3, with D hard to call. The CDR3 loop spans 15 amino acids. V was shortened by 6 bases and J by 0 bases, with 13 bases between the two germline ends. This CDR3 reads CASSPDGASTDTQYF. The CDR3 DNA follows: TGTGCCAGCAGCCCTGACGGCGCTAGCACAGATACGCAGTATTTT.

This clonotype was seen at least ten times. The rearrangement uses TRBV7-9 and TRBJ2-3; D not resolved. Trimming took 5 bases from V and 7 from J, leaving 7 bases between them. The CDR3 has 11 amino acids. Germline V CDR1 and CDR2: SEHNR, FQNEAQ (reference sequence). DNA of the CDR3: TGTGCCAGCAGCCCAGGCTATACGCAGTATTTT. It codes for CASSPGYTQYF.

Worth noting for this clonotype: Possible read error: a much larger clone is one base away. The chain joins TRBV18 to TRBJ1-5, with 8 bases that match TRBD1. The CDR3 spans 15 residues. The germline CDR1 and CDR2 sequences are KGHSH and LQKENI. The DNA of the CDR3 is TGTGCCAGCTCAAGGGCAGGGGGCGCAGGACAGCCCCAGAATTTT. Translation: CASSRAGGAGQPQNF.

This clonotype appeared many times. The chain couples TRBV5-1 to TRBJ2-4; 13 nucleotides line up with TRBD2. CDR3 length: 16 residues. CDR1 and CDR2 from the germline V gene are SGHRS and YFSETQ. Trimming cost V 4 bases and J 4 bases; bases outside gene matches: 5. For the CDR3, the DNA is TGCGCCAGCAGCCTGTTGGGACTAGCGGGAAAAAACATTCAGTACTTC. Its protein is CASSLLGLAGKNIQYF.

At least ten counts were recorded for this clonotype. The rearrangement uses TRBV28 and TRBJ1-5, with D maybe TRBD1 (6 bases). CDR1 MDHEN and CDR2 SYDVKM come from the germline V gene. The CDR3 consists of 16 residues. V lost 2 bases to trimming and J lost 3 bases, with 14 bases between them. CDR3 protein: CASSLGRQVYNQPQHF. CDR3 DNA sequence: TGTGCCAGCAGTTTAGGACGACAGGTATACAATCAGCCCCAGCATTTT.

This clonotype was counted a few times. V and J are TRBV20-1 and TRBJ2-3; 12 bases are a match to TRBD2. V gave up 4 bases and J gave up 4 bases; unmatched junction bases: 6. This CDR3 spans 15 amino acids. From germline, CDR1 is DFQATT and CDR2 SNEGSKA (reference sequence). CDR3 nucleotides: TGCAGTGCTACCCGACTAGCGGGAGTATCAGATACGCAGTATTTT. Protein: CSATRLAGVSDTQYF.

This clonotype came up many times. The CDR3 is CASSGTSTPYEQYF. CDR3 coding DNA: TGTGCCAGCAGCGGGACTTCAACCCCCTACGAGCAGTACTTC. The chain has TRBV28 and TRBJ2-7, with D possibly being TRBD2 (6 bases). V lost 6 bases and J lost 2, with 14 bases in between. The CDR3 has 14 residues. Germline V gives CDR1 MDHEN, CDR2 SYDVKM. Complete variable domain (other parts from reference TRBV28 and TRBJ2-7): DVKVTQSSRYLVKRTGEKVFLECVQDMDHENMFWYRQDPGLGLRLIYFSYDVKMKEKGDIPEGYSVSREKKERFSLILESASTNQTSMYLCASSGTSTPYEQYFGPGTRLTVT.